The 30 T cell receptor beta chains below all came from one sample that was sequenced in a study of spatial heterogeneity in lung cancer. The time point denotes: sample taken at primary tumor resection. Unsorted whole RNA from tumor, nontumor lung or frozen PBMC underwent sequencing. TCRdb re-derived calls from the 5' RACE reads in MiXCR, one entry per CDR3 protein. The table includes nearly 50,000 distinct CDR3 sequences, approximately 7.6% detected once. Material: PBMCs, obtained at surgery. All receptors derive from a female donor with early-stage non-small cell lung cancer.

The genes are TRBV19 and TRBJ1-5; 8 nucleotides line up with TRBD1. This CDR3 spans 16 amino acids. Trimming cost V 7 bases and J 4 bases; bases outside gene matches: 12. Germline V lookup: CDR1 LNHDA, CDR2 SQIVND (reference sequence). The CDR3 DNA sequence: TGTGCCAGTACCAAGATACGACAGGGGTCAAATCAGCCCCAGCATTTT. Translating it yields CASTKIRQGSNQPQHF.

This clonotype was detected ten times or more. This sequence joins TRBV7-2 and TRBJ2-1; 8 nucleotides agree with TRBD2. Trimming cost V 3 bases and J 7 bases; bases outside gene matches: 2. Germline V gene sequence: CDR1 SGHTA, CDR2 FQGNSA. This CDR3 contains 13 residues. The CDR3 sequence is CASSFTSGNEQFF. For the CDR3, the DNA is TGTGCCAGCAGCTTCACTAGCGGTAATGAGCAGTTCTTC.

This clonotype was counted only a few times. V usage is TRBV20-1 and J usage is TRBJ2-5, with TRBD2 identical over 8 bases. The CDR3 is 16 amino acids. Germline CDR1 is DFQATT and CDR2 is SNEGSKA (reference sequence). With 0 bases clipped from V and 4 bases from J, the junction kept 10 bases outside the gene matches. The CDR3 DNA follows: TGCAGTGCTAGAGATCGGGTAGCGGGGACTGTAGAGACCCAGTACTTC. This encodes CSARDRVAGTVETQYF.

This clonotype was recorded a few times. CDR3 DNA sequence: TGTGCCAGTACGGGGAGCTCCTATAATTCACCCCTCCACTTT. Residues: CASTGSSYNSPLHF. The V gene is TRBV19, the J gene TRBJ1-6; no reliable D call. The CDR3 sequence is 14 residues long. Germline CDR1 reads LNHDA; CDR2 reads SQIVND (reference sequence). V shed 7 bases and J shed 0 bases, with 7 bases lying between them.

The sample holds many counts of this clonotype. The V gene is TRBV6-5, the J gene TRBJ2-7; weak D call: TRBD2 (7 bases). Germline V gene sequence: CDR1 MNHEY, CDR2 SVGAGI. Trimming took 8 bases from V and 2 from J, leaving 13 bases between them. The CDR3 is 13 residues long. The CDR3 DNA reads TGTGCCAGCCGCGGGGGCACCCCCTACGAGCAGTACTTC. Its translation is CASRGGTPYEQYF.

The chain links TRBV5-1 to TRBJ1-1; 8 bases fit TRBD1. Losses at the gene ends were 1 base for V and 4 bases for J; bases not matched to a gene: 3. The CDR3 spans 14 residues. Germline V gene sequence: CDR1 SGHRS, CDR2 YFSETQ. This CDR3 is CASSLHTGGTEAFF. The CDR3 nucleotides are TGCGCCAGCAGCTTGCACACAGGGGGCACTGAAGCTTTCTTT.

This clonotype showed up many times. This chain joins TRBV5-1 and TRBJ1-2; 7 bases fit TRBD1. Trimming at V came to 5 bases and at J to 4 bases, leaving 8 bases not matched to a gene. This CDR3 is 14 amino acids long. Germline CDR1 and CDR2: SGHRS and YFSETQ. CDR3 DNA: TGCGCCAGCAGAAGCCCCGGGACAGCCTATGGCTACACCTTC. It specifies CASRSPGTAYGYTF.

This chain's CDR3 is CASSFSGGSEQYF. CDR3 coding DNA: TGTGCCAGCAGCTTTAGCGGGGGGAGCGAGCAGTACTTC. The chain is built from TRBV12-3 or TRBV12-4 and TRBJ2-7, with 10 nucleotides matching TRBD2. The J segment lost 6 bases and the V segment lost 6 bases, leaving 5 bases of the junction unmatched. This CDR3 comprises 13 residues.

This clonotype has ten or more counts. V usage is TRBV6-2 or TRBV6-3 and J usage is TRBJ1-5, with 8 positions matching TRBD1. This CDR3 is built from 16 residues. From germline, CDR1 is MNHEY and CDR2 SVGEGT. V lost 2 bases, J lost 8 bases, and 11 bases stayed unmatched. This CDR3 is CASSYPTGVLGKPQHF. The CDR3 DNA reads TGTGCCAGCAGTTACCCGACAGGGGTACTTGGGAAGCCCCAGCATTTT.

The chain is built from TRBV7-9 and TRBJ1-5; the match to TRBD1 covers 9 bases. Germline V gene lookup returns CDR1 SEHNR and CDR2 FQNEAQ (reference sequence). Trimming cost V 5 bases and J 6 bases; bases outside gene matches: 11. This CDR3 contains 16 residues. CDR3 bases: TGTGCCAGCAGCCTATCTCTACAGGGGGCTGGTCAGCCCCAGCATTTT. It specifies CASSLSLQGAGQPQHF.

The V gene is TRBV19, the J gene TRBJ2-3, with D perhaps TRBD1 or TRBD2 (5 bases each). The germline CDR1 and CDR2 sequences are LNHDA and SQIVND (reference sequence). The V gene lost 2 bases and the J gene lost 6 bases, with 6 bases spanning the gap. There are 12 residues in the CDR3. The CDR3: CASSIWGDTQYF. CDR3 DNA sequence: TGTGCCAGTAGTATATGGGGGGATACGCAGTATTTT.

This clonotype appeared many times. V gene TRBV29-1 combines with J gene TRBJ2-2; 7 bases are shared with TRBD1. Germline trimming cut 6 bases from V and 4 bases from J; bases unmatched to any gene: 11. Germline loops: CDR1 SQVTM, CDR2 ANQGSEA. The CDR3 totals 15 residues. The chain's CDR3 is CSVKATGAGTGELFF. As DNA, the CDR3 is TGCAGCGTCAAAGCCACAGGGGCGGGCACCGGGGAGCTGTTTTTT.

This clonotype was seen at least ten times. This chain uses TRBV7-9 with TRBJ2-3; D is possibly TRBD1 or TRBD2 (5 bases each). Germline V gives CDR1 SEHNR, CDR2 FQNEAQ (reference sequence). V was trimmed by 2 bases and J by 1 base, leaving 13 bases between them. This CDR3 spans 16 amino acids. The CDR3 nucleotides read TGTGCCAGCAGCTTATGGGGGAACCCAGGCACAGATACGCAGTATTTT. Its protein is CASSLWGNPGTDTQYF.

This clonotype has only a few counts. The chain couples TRBV28 to TRBJ2-1; 8 nucleotides match TRBD2. Germline V gives CDR1 MDHEN, CDR2 SYDVKM. The CDR3 totals 15 residues. V was clipped by 3 bases and J by 7 bases; unmatched bases: 8. This CDR3 is CASSFYGGANNEQFF. Here the CDR3 DNA reads TGTGCCAGCAGTTTCTACGGGGGGGCCAATAATGAGCAGTTCTTC.

This clonotype was observed at least ten times. The chain employs TRBV28 and TRBJ2-5; possible D gene TRBD1, 5 bases. The CDR3 runs to 13 residues. Germline values: CDR1 MDHEN, CDR2 SYDVKM. V gave up 7 bases and J gave up 2 bases, with 11 bases separating them. In nucleotides, the CDR3 is TGTGCCAGCAATCAGGGTATGCAAGAGACCCAGTACTTC. As protein: CASNQGMQETQYF.

This clonotype occurred a few times. The chain links TRBV7-2 to TRBJ2-5; D is undetermined. The V gene's germline CDR1 is SGHTA and CDR2 FQGNSA. The V end lost 2 bases, the J end lost 2 bases, and 9 bases lay between the germline ends. This CDR3 contains 14 residues. In DNA form, the CDR3 reads TGTGCCAGCAGCTTAACGTCAGCTCAAGAGACCCAGTACTTC. This encodes CASSLTSAQETQYF.

This clonotype was seen repeatedly, ten times or more. The chain has TRBV6-6 and TRBJ2-3; 8 nucleotides agree with TRBD1. The germline V gene encodes CDR1 MNHNY and CDR2 SVGAGI (reference sequence). CDR3 length: 16 residues. The V segment lost 0 bases and the J segment 4 bases; nucleotides outside the gene matches: 6. The CDR3 region has the DNA TGTGCCAGCAGTTACTCAGGACAGGGAAACTCAGATACGCAGTATTTT. Its protein product is CASSYSGQGNSDTQYF.

This clonotype came up a few times. The V gene is TRBV27, the J gene TRBJ2-7; 10 positions agree with TRBD2. The V gene's germline CDR1 is MNHEY and CDR2 SMNVEV (reference sequence). The junction had 7 bases not matched to a gene; V was cut back by 0 bases and J by 5 bases. The CDR3 sequence is 16 residues long. This CDR3 is CASSLSVAGGFHEQYF. DNA of the CDR3: TGTGCCAGCAGTTTATCGGTAGCGGGGGGATTCCACGAGCAGTACTTC.

This clonotype was detected only a few times. The genes are TRBV28 and TRBJ2-7; D possibly uses TRBD1 or TRBD2 (6 bases each). V dropped 8 bases and J dropped 2 bases, with 10 bases sitting between them. This CDR3 region has 12 residues. Germline V lookup: CDR1 MDHEN, CDR2 SYDVKM. The CDR3: CASGGLTYEQYF. In nucleotides, the CDR3 is TGTGCCAGCGGGGGGCTCACCTACGAGCAGTACTTC.

The rearrangement uses TRBV19 and TRBJ1-2, with D possibly TRBD1 on 6 matching bases. In germline, CDR1 is LNHDA, CDR2 SQIVND (reference sequence). V was trimmed by 3 bases and J by 3 bases, leaving 14 bases between them. The CDR3 loop spans 15 amino acids. CDR3 nucleotide sequence: TGTGCCAGTAGTATCCTCGGACAGCCGCACTATGGCTACACCTTC. Its protein is CASSILGQPHYGYTF.

This clonotype appeared many times. The rearrangement joins TRBV7-7 to TRBJ2-5, with TRBD1 identical over 7 bases. Germline assignment: CDR1 SSHAT and CDR2 FNYEAQ (reference sequence). This CDR3 region has 13 residues. With V trimmed by 5 bases and J by 1 base, 1 base remained unmatched. CDR3 DNA sequence: TGTGCCAGCAGCCGGGACAGCCAAGAGACCCAGTACTTC. Encoded protein: CASSRDSQETQYF.

The chain links TRBV4-2 to TRBJ1-2, with unresolved D. The CDR3 totals 13 residues. CDR1 is LGHNA and CDR2 is YNFKEQ in the germline V gene. Deletions cut 0 bases from V and 5 bases from J, with 7 bases between. CDR3 DNA: TGTGCCAGCAGCCAAGACTGGTGGTATGGCTACACCTTC. Its protein product is CASSQDWWYGYTF.

This clonotype was seen ten or more times. V is TRBV7-8 and J is TRBJ2-7; 9 nucleotides agree with TRBD1. The CDR3 runs to 14 residues. J lost 5 bases, V lost 2 bases, and 4 bases had no gene match. Germline CDR1 and CDR2: SGHVS and FQNEAQ. In nucleotides, the CDR3 is TGTGCCAGCAGCTTAAGGGACAGGGTCCACGAGCAGTACTTC. Protein product: CASSLRDRVHEQYF.

This clonotype was seen many times. This chain connects TRBV4-2 to TRBJ2-3; no clear D gene. With 1 base removed from V and 6 bases from J, the gap between germline ends came to 11 bases. This CDR3 is 14 amino acids long. The germline CDR1 and CDR2 sequences are LGHNA and YNFKEQ. This chain's CDR3 is CASSQGLLLDTQYF. In DNA form, the CDR3 reads TGTGCCAGCAGCCAAGGCTTACTTCTGGATACGCAGTATTTT.

This clonotype was counted at least ten times. This rearrangement joins TRBV20-1 to TRBJ1-5; the D gene is possibly TRBD1 (5 bases). The V end lost 0 bases, the J end lost 5 bases, and 8 bases lay between the germline ends. CDR1 and CDR2 from the germline V gene are DFQATT and SNEGSKA (reference sequence). This CDR3 region has 13 residues. CDR3 sequence: CSAREVGDQPQHF. In DNA, the CDR3 is TGCAGTGCTAGAGAAGTAGGGGATCAGCCCCAGCATTTT.

This clonotype was found many times. The V call is TRBV7-9, the J call TRBJ1-2, with D tentatively TRBD1 (5 bases). The CDR3 is 11 residues long. Germline V lookup: CDR1 SEHNR, CDR2 FQNEAQ (reference sequence). With 11 bases removed from V and 8 bases from J, the gap between germline ends came to 15 bases. CDR3 residues: CAGSGGDGYTF. The DNA of the CDR3 is TGTGCCGGGAGTGGCGGGGACGGCTACACCTTC.

This clonotype was seen more than once but under ten times. The chain links TRBV29-1 to TRBJ2-5; no firm D call. The CDR3 is made up of 11 amino acids. CDR1 and CDR2 from the germline V gene are SQVTM and ANQGSEA. The germline V and J ends were trimmed by 4 bases and 2 bases, with 5 bases remaining between them. The CDR3 sequence: CSVVPQETQYF. The CDR3 nucleotides are TGCAGCGTTGTCCCGCAAGAGACCCAGTACTTC.

The genes are TRBV9 and TRBJ2-7; D possibly corresponds to TRBD2 (5 bases). Per germline, CDR1 SGDLS and CDR2 YYNGEE. Trimming stripped 0 bases from V and 4 bases from J, with 11 bases between. The CDR3 sequence is 14 residues long. The CDR3 DNA sequence: TGTGCCAGCAGCGTAGCCGTTGAGGGTTACGAGCAGTACTTC. Translated, it gives CASSVAVEGYEQYF.

The gene calls are TRBV6-2 or TRBV6-3 and TRBJ2-5; a possible D gene is TRBD1 (5 bases). Per the germline V gene, CDR1 is MNHEY and CDR2 is SVGEGT. Trimming pared 2 bases from V and 1 base from J, leaving 14 bases between. The length of the CDR3 is 16 residues. In nucleotides, the CDR3 is TGTGCCAGCAGTTACCCTATACAGGACGGCCAAGAGACCCAGTACTTC. Its translation is CASSYPIQDGQETQYF.

This clonotype was found many times. The rearrangement uses TRBV7-2 and TRBJ2-1; 10 bases are shared with TRBD2. CDR3 size: 16 residues. The trim removed 1 base at V and 6 bases at J, leaving 6 bases unmatched. CDR1 SGHTA and CDR2 FQGNSA come from the germline V gene. CDR3 nucleotide sequence: TGTGCCAGCAGCTTAGGGTCACTAGCGGGGTTCAATGAGCAGTTCTTC. This encodes CASSLGSLAGFNEQFF.